These 13 T cell receptor beta chains came from one sample sequenced in a study of OX40 agonist ivuxolimab in advanced cancers. The data were produced by immunoSEQ multiplex PCR, yet TCRdb's version contains in-frame clones alone and is incomplete. The sample contains approximately 76,000 clones, around 94% of which appear only once. The sample was CD4+ or CD8+ T cells sorted from blood, taken in a trial of the OX40 agonist ivuxolimab. The receptors stem from an adult with an advanced solid tumor such as melanoma, head and neck, liver or kidney cancer.

J is TRBJ2-7 and V is TRBV27; 7 bases fit TRBD2. Per the germline V gene, CDR1 is MNHEY and CDR2 is SMNVEV (reference sequence). The CDR3 has 14 residues. The V and J ends lost 8 bases and 4 bases, in that order; junction bases with no gene match: 11. The CDR3 reads CASSPGLGFYEQYF. In nucleotides, the CDR3 is TGTGCCAGCTCTCCCGGACTAGGATTTTACGAGCAGTACTTC.

This chain uses TRBV10-3 with TRBJ1-1, with D maybe TRBD1 (5 bases). Trimming took 7 bases from V and 7 from J, leaving 16 bases between them. From germline, CDR1 is ENHRY and CDR2 SYGVKD. This CDR3 spans 13 amino acids. CDR3 protein: CAITPDWGGEAFF. The CDR3 nucleotides read TGTGCCATCACTCCGGATTGGGGGGGTGAAGCTTTCTTT.

This chain joins TRBV4-3 and TRBJ1-4; TRBD1 matches at 7 bases. In germline, CDR1 is LGHNA, CDR2 YSLEER. CDR3 length equals 15 residues. The V gene end was trimmed by 1 base and the J gene end by 4 bases; junction bases not matched to a gene: 3. This CDR3 is CASSQGTGNNEKLFF. CDR3 DNA sequence: TGCGCCAGCAGCCAAGGGACAGGCAATAATGAAAAACTGTTTTTT.

This rearrangement joins TRBV20-1 to TRBJ2-7, with D perhaps assigned TRBD1 or TRBD2 (6 bases each). V lost 5 bases and J lost 6, with 11 bases in between. This CDR3 has 11 residues. Looked up from germline, CDR1 is DFQATT and CDR2 is SNEGSKA (reference sequence). CDR3 bases: TGCAGTGCTGCCTGGGGGGCCGAGCAGTACTTC. It yields the protein CSAAWGAEQYF.

V and J are TRBV29-1 and TRBJ1-1; D is perhaps TRBD1 (6 bases). The CDR3 sequence is 13 residues long. From germline, CDR1 is SQVTM and CDR2 ANQGSEA. V was pared by 8 bases and J by 0 bases, with 13 bases between. CDR3 sequence (DNA): TGCAGCCCCACCGGACAGCTGAACACTGAAGCTTTCTTT. It yields the protein CSPTGQLNTEAFF.

About this clone: Relative to the germline gene, one junction end is altered; a read error may explain this. Other nucleotide sequences in the sample specify the same CDR3. The chain carries TRBV7-7 and TRBJ2-1, with TRBD2 as a possible D gene (7 bases). This CDR3 spans 13 amino acids. The germline V gene has CDR1 SSHAT and CDR2 FNYEAQ (reference sequence). The CDR3 region has the DNA TGTGCTAGCAGCTTAGGGGGGGGCAATGAGCAGTTCTTC. The encoded protein is CASSLGGGNEQFF. The full variable domain, in which reference TRBV7-7 and TRBJ2-1 provide the parts outside the CDR3, is GAGVSQSPRYKVTKRGQDVTLRCDPISSHATLYWYQQALGQGPEFLTYFNYEAQPDKSGLPSDRFSAERPEGSISTLTIQRTEQRDSAMYRCASSLGGGNEQFFGPGTRLTVL.

This chain joins TRBV5-1 and TRBJ2-7; D is undetermined. CDR3 length: 15 amino acids. The germline CDR1 and CDR2 sequences are SGHRS and YFSETQ. Trimming removed 0 bases from V and 1 base from J, with 11 bases in between. The CDR3 DNA reads as TGCGCCAGCAGCTTGGGCCAGGCCGCGTCCTACGAGCAGTACTTC. Amino acids: CASSLGQAASYEQYF.

The rearrangement uses TRBV11-2 and TRBJ2-5; the match to TRBD2 covers 14 bases. The germline gives CDR1 SGHAT, CDR2 FQNNGV. The length of the CDR3 is 14 residues. V was clipped by 4 bases and J by 10 bases; unmatched bases: 5. CDR3 coding DNA: TGTGCCAGCAGCTCGAGACTAGCGGGAGGGTTCCAGTACTTC. Protein sequence: CASSSRLAGGFQYF. The full variable domain, rest sourced from reference TRBV11-2 and TRBJ2-5, is EAGVAQSPRYKIIEKRQSVAFWCNPISGHATLYWYQQILGQGPKLLIQFQNNGVVDDSQLPKDRFSAERLKGVDSTLKIQPAKLEDSAVYLCASSSRLAGGFQYFGPGTRLLVL.

This rearrangement joins TRBV15 to TRBJ2-3; D is undetermined. The CDR3 is 13 residues long. Between the trimmed V and J ends, which lost 3 bases and 4 bases, there was a span of 8 bases. Germline V lookup: CDR1 LNHNV, CDR2 YYDKDF (reference sequence). The DNA for the CDR3 is TGTGCCACCAGCAGCTTCGGGTCAGATACGCAGTATTTT. It is translated as CATSSFGSDTQYF.

This clone appeared a single time. The rearrangement joins TRBV7-8 to TRBJ2-3; D gene ambiguous. V was pared by 3 bases and J by 14 bases, with 15 bases between. CDR3 length: 12 residues. Germline V gene lookup returns CDR1 SGHVS and CDR2 FQNEAQ. CDR3 region: CASSFLTESPYF. The CDR3 nucleotides read TGTGCCAGCAGCTTCCTGACTGAATCACCGTATTTT.

The genes are TRBV2 and TRBJ2-5, with 15 bases matching TRBD2. The CDR3 spans 17 residues. Germline V CDR1 and CDR2: SNHLY, FYNNEI. With 6 bases clipped from V and 5 bases from J, the junction kept 10 bases outside the gene matches. The CDR3 region is CASRTRSGTSGRETQYF. CDR3 DNA: TGTGCCAGCAGGACTAGATCCGGGACTAGCGGGAGGGAGACCCAGTACTTC.

The V call is TRBV14, the J call TRBJ2-5, with D possibly TRBD2 on 6 matching bases. There are 14 residues in the CDR3. V lost 1 base and J 4 bases, leaving 10 bases between the germline ends. Germline V CDR1 and CDR2: SGHDN, FVKESK. The CDR3 coding sequence is TGTGCCAGCAGCCAAGGGACTATCGGAGAGACCCAGTACTTC. This codes for CASSQGTIGETQYF. Using reference TRBV14 and TRBJ2-5 for the parts outside the CDR3, the full variable domain is EAGVTQFPSHSVIEKGQTVTLRCDPISGHDNLYWYRRVMGKEIKFLLHFVKESKQDESGMPNNRFLAERTGGTYSTLKVQPAELEDSGVYFCASSQGTIGETQYFGPGTRLLVL.

The chain uses TRBV7-1 and TRBJ2-7, with D unclear. TRBV7-1 is annotated as an ORF whose role is uncertain. The CDR3 sequence is 13 residues long. Trimming stripped 4 bases from V and 3 bases from J, with 10 bases between. CDR3 residues: CASSLGPSYEQYF. The CDR3 DNA is TGTGCCAGCAGCTTAGGACCCAGCTACGAGCAGTACTTC.